Below are 20 T cell receptor beta chains sequenced from a single sample in a study of T cells expressing NK-cell markers. TCRdb reprocessed the 5' RACE reads and reports one entry per CDR3 protein, with no DNA. The sample's table shows roughly 380,000 distinct CDR3 sequences. The sample was blood T cells: a sorted CD56 or NKG2C T cell subset, CD4+ or CD8+ T cells, or bulk PBMC T cells (not recorded which). These receptors all stem from a man aged 18-70 years in good health.

This sequence joins TRBV5-1 and TRBJ2-5; TCRdb indicates TRBD1, and absent DNA this call remains unverified. The CDR3 spans 13 residues. Germline values: CDR1 SGHRS, CDR2 YFSETQ. The CDR3: CAGSRDPLGTQYF.

The chain has TRBV11-1 and TRBJ2-2; no DNA is available, so the TRBD1 call from TCRdb remains unchecked. The CDR3 is 18 amino acids. Germline V gene data show CDR1 as SGHAT and CDR2 as FQDESV (reference sequence). The CDR3 region is CASSERESGPRNTGELFF.

The rearrangement uses TRBV7-2 and TRBJ2-5; TCRdb returns TRBD2, unconfirmable since there is no DNA. The CDR3 is 18 amino acids. CDR1 and CDR2 from the germline V gene are SGHTA and FQGNSA. The chain's CDR3 is CASSLPVGTSGSQETQYF.

This chain uses TRBV11-2 with TRBJ1-5. Germline CDR1 is SGHAT and CDR2 is FQNNGV. This CDR3 region has 16 residues. The chain's CDR3 is CASSLDGGRVNQPQHF.

CDR3 residues: CASSLEGLNKETQYF. The chain links TRBV7-9 to TRBJ2-5; with no DNA, the TCRdb D assignment of TRBD2 cannot be verified. The CDR3 has 15 amino acids. Per germline, CDR1 SEHNR and CDR2 FQNEAQ (reference sequence).

The CDR3 reads CSVGTSFAETQYF. V and J are TRBV29-1 and TRBJ2-5; TCRdb designates TRBD2, a call that cannot be tested without DNA. The germline V gene encodes CDR1 SQVTM and CDR2 ANQGSEA. The CDR3 is 13 amino acids.

The J gene is TRBJ2-1, the V gene TRBV5-1; TCRdb designates TRBD1, a call that cannot be tested without DNA. From germline, CDR1 is SGHRS and CDR2 YFSETQ. CDR3 length: 14 amino acids. The CDR3 sequence is CASSLQDVHNEQFF.

The gene calls are TRBV7-9 and TRBJ2-1; lacking DNA, the TRBD2 call made by TCRdb goes unchecked. This CDR3 has 12 residues. The V gene's germline CDR1 is SEHNR and CDR2 FQNEAQ (reference sequence). The CDR3 region is CASSNSGSEQFF.

The chain has TRBV20-1 and TRBJ1-6. The CDR3 covers 17 residues. Germline V gene data show CDR1 as DFQATT and CDR2 as SNEGSKA (reference sequence). The CDR3 is CSARPRQGLSYNSPLHF.

The rearrangement uses TRBV27 and TRBJ2-1; the TRBD1 assignment by TCRdb is unverifiable without DNA. The CDR3 spans 17 residues. CDR1 and CDR2 (germline): MNHEY, SMNVEV (reference sequence). This CDR3 is CASSSSSRGIPHNEQFF.

The chain uses TRBV25-1 and TRBJ1-3; the D call from TCRdb, TRBD1, cannot be confirmed without DNA. Per germline, CDR1 MGHDK and CDR2 SYGVNS. The CDR3 runs 15 residues. CDR3 amino acids: CASSDVGGTRNTIYF.

The chain joins TRBV5-4 to TRBJ2-7; TCRdb's D call, TRBD2, is unchecked because there is no DNA. Germline V gives CDR1 SGHNT, CDR2 YYREEE (reference sequence). This CDR3 contains 15 residues. The CDR3 is CASSLGGLHTYEQYF.

This chain links TRBV20-1 with TRBJ1-4; the D call from TCRdb, TRBD1, cannot be confirmed without DNA. Looked up from germline, CDR1 is DFQATT and CDR2 is SNEGSKA (reference sequence). This CDR3 is built from 12 residues. Here the CDR3 reads CSASRTDEKLFF.

The rearrangement links TRBV6-1 to TRBJ2-7; TCRdb's assignment of TRBD2 cannot be checked, as there is no DNA. The CDR3 runs to 17 residues. Germline lookup yields CDR1 MNHNS and CDR2 SASEGT. The CDR3: CASSLSGLAGGPYEQYF.

The chain links TRBV6-1 to TRBJ1-2; TCRdb reports TRBD1, a call that lacks DNA to check it against. The V gene's germline CDR1 is MNHNS and CDR2 SASEGT. There are 14 residues in the CDR3. CDR3 loop: CASSRDRGGYGYTF.

The chain couples TRBV4-2 to TRBJ2-1; TCRdb returns TRBD1, unconfirmable since there is no DNA. The germline V gene has CDR1 LGHNA and CDR2 YNFKEQ. This CDR3 is 18 amino acids long. This CDR3 is CASSQDPPIRGGGNEQFF.

This chain links TRBV12-3 or TRBV12-4 with TRBJ2-7; TCRdb names TRBD1, which stays unverified in the absence of DNA. The length of the CDR3 is 12 residues. The CDR3 loop reads CASTPYSGQLYF.

This sequence joins TRBV12-5 and TRBJ1-5. CDR3 length: 12 amino acids. The germline V gene has CDR1 LGHNT and CDR2 FRNRAP. CDR3: CASGYEGQPQHF. Full variable domain (remainder filled in from reference TRBV12-5 and TRBJ1-5): DARVTQTPRHKVTEMGQEVTMRCQPILGHNTVFWYRQTMMQGLELLAYFRNRAPLDDSGMPKDRFSAEMPDATLATLKIQPSEPRDSAVYFCASGYEGQPQHFGDGTRLSIL.

CDR3 residues: CSAGRTEDQPQHF. The V call is TRBV20-1, the J call TRBJ1-5; TCRdb gives TRBD1 as the D gene, but with no DNA this cannot be confirmed. Germline CDR1 is DFQATT and CDR2 is SNEGSKA (reference sequence). CDR3 length equals 13 residues.

The V and J genes are TRBV5-1 and TRBJ1-1. The CDR3 totals 15 residues. Germline CDR1 reads SGHRS; CDR2 reads YFSETQ. CDR3 region: CASSVLVGGNTEAFF.